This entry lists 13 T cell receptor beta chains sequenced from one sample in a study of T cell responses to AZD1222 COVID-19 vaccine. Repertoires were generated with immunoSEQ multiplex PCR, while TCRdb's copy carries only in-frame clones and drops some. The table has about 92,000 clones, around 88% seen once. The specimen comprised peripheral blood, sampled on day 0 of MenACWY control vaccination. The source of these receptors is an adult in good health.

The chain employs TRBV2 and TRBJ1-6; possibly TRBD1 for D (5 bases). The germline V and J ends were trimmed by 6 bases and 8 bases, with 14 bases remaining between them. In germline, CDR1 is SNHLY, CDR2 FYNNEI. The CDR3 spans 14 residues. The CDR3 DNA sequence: TGTGCCAGCAGGTCAAAGGGGCTAGATTCACCCCTCCACTTT. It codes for CASRSKGLDSPLHF.

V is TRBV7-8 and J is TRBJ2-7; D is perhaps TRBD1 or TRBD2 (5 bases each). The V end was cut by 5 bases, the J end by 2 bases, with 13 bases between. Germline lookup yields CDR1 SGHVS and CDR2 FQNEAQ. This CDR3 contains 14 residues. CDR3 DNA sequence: TGTGCCAGCAGCGTCCGGGACGGTACCTACGAGCAGTACTTC. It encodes CASSVRDGTYEQYF.

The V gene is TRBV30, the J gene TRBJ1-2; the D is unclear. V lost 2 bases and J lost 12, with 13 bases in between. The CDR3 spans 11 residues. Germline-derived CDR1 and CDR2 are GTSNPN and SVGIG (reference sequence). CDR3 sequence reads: CAWSISRVHTF. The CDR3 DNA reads TGTGCCTGGAGTATTTCAAGGGTCCACACCTTC.

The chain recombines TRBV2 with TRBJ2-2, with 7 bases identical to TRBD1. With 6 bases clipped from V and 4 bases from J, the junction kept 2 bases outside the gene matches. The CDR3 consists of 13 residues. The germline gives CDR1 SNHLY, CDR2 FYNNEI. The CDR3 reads CASRGDSTGELFF. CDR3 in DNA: TGTGCCAGCAGGGGGGACAGCACCGGGGAGCTGTTTTTT.

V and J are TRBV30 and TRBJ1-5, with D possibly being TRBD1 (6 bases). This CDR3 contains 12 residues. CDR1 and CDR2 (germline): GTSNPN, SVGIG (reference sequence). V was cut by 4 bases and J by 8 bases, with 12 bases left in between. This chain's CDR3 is CAWNREREPQHF. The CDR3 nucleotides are TGTGCCTGGAACAGGGAGAGAGAGCCCCAGCATTTT.

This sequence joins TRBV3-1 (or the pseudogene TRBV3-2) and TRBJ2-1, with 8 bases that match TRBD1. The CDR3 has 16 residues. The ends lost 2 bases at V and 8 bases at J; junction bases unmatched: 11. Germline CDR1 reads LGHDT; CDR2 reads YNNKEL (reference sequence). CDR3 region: CASSQQGRGPNDEQFF. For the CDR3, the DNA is TGTGCCAGCAGCCAACAAGGCAGGGGGCCCAATGATGAGCAGTTCTTC.

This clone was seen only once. The CDR3 sequence: CASEYRQPNTEAFF. CDR3 sequence (DNA): TGTGCCAGCGAATACCGACAGCCGAACACTGAAGCTTTCTTT. The gene calls are TRBV28 and TRBJ1-1; tentative D call: TRBD1 (5 bases). V was trimmed by 8 bases and J by 1 base, leaving 14 bases between them. CDR1 is MDHEN and CDR2 is SYDVKM in the germline V gene. CDR3 length equals 14 residues.

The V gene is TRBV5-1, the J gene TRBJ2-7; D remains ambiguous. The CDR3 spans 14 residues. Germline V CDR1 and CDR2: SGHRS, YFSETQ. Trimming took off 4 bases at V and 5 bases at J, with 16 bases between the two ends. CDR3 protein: CASSPTPVPHEQYF. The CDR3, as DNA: TGCGCCAGCAGCCCCACCCCGGTTCCCCACGAGCAGTACTTC.

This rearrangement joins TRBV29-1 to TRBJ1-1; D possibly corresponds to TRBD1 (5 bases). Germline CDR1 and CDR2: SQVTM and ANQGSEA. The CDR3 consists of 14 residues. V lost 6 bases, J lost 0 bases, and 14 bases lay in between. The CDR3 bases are TGCAGCGTAGCAATGACAGCAGTGAACACTGAAGCTTTCTTT. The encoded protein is CSVAMTAVNTEAFF.

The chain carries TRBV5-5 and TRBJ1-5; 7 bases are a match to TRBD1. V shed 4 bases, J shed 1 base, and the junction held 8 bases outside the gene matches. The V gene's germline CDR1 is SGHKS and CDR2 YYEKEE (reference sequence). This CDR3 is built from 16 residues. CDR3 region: CASSITTGASNQPQHF. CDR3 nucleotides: TGTGCCAGCAGCATTACCACAGGGGCGAGCAATCAGCCCCAGCATTTT.

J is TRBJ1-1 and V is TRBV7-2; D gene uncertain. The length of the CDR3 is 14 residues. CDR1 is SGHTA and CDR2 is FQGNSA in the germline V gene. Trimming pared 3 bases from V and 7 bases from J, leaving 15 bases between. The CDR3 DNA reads TGTGCCAGCAGCTTCCGATGGGGTGGGGATGAAGCTTTCTTT. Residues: CASSFRWGGDEAFF.

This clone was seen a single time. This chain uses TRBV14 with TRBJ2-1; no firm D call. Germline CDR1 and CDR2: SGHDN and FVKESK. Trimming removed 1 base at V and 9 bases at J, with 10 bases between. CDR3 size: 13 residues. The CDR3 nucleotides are TGTGCCAGCAGCCAAGTAACGGTGGGTGAGCAGTTCTTC. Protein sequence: CASSQVTVGEQFF.

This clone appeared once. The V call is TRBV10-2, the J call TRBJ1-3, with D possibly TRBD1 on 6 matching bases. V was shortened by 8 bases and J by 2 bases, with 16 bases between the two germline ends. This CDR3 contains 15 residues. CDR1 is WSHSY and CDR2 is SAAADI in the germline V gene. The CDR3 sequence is CASLEGGVPGNTIYF. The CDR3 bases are TGCGCCAGCCTCGAGGGGGGCGTCCCTGGAAACACCATATATTTT.